Below, 4 T cell receptor beta chains from the same sample are listed, as sequenced in a study of T cells in Graves' hyperthyroidism and ophthalmopathy. RNA transcripts gave rise to amplified TCR beta CDR3 regions. HTBI primers drove first-round RT-PCR of the TCR CDR3. A single record per CDR3 protein comes from TCRdb applying MiXCR to the multiplex PCR reads. The repertoire holds hundreds of thousands of distinct CDR3 sequences, with under 60% as singletons. The sample was peripheral blood or thyroid tissue (not recorded which). The source of these receptors is a woman between 18 and 29 years old with Graves' hyperthyroidism.

The chain combines TRBV2 with TRBJ1-3; no reliable D call. Trimming removed 3 bases from V and 1 base from J, with 16 bases in between. This CDR3 contains 17 residues. Germline CDR1 is SNHLY and CDR2 is FYNNEI. The CDR3 DNA follows: TGTGCCAGCAGTGACCGGACGGGCACCCAGTCTGGAAACACCATATATTTT. This codes for CASSDRTGTQSGNTIYF.

As to this clonotype: This could be a read error, since a much larger clone is one nucleotide away. Lacking the conserved final phenylalanine or tryptophan, this CDR3 likely reflects a read error. The J gene is TRBJ1-6, the V gene TRBV14; D is unclear. Germline V gene lookup returns CDR1 SGHDN and CDR2 FVKESK. CDR3 length equals 13 residues. V shed 2 bases and J shed 9 bases, with 8 bases lying between them. The CDR3 is CASSQLWGSPLHL. The CDR3 coding sequence is TGTGCCAGCAGCCAACTGTGGGGTTCACCCCTCCACCTT.

On this clonotype itself: This CDR3 is missing its conserved last phenylalanine or tryptophan, likely due to a read error. This chain joins TRBV12-3 or TRBV12-4 and TRBJ1-1, with unresolved D. Trimming removed 6 bases from V and 6 bases from J, with 14 bases in between. This CDR3 comprises 13 residues. The CDR3 protein is CASSTMVLPEAFI. The CDR3 nucleotides read TGTGCCAGCAGCACGATGGTTTTGCCTGAAGCTTTCATT.

The gene calls are TRBV29-1 and TRBJ1-4; D might be TRBD1 (5 bases). CDR1 SQVTM and CDR2 ANQGSEA come from the germline V gene. V gave up 4 bases and J gave up 5 bases, with 17 bases separating them. The CDR3 loop spans 15 amino acids. CDR3 amino acids: CSVAFSGGANEKLFF. In DNA, the CDR3 is TGCAGCGTTGCCTTTTCGGGAGGGGCAAATGAAAAACTGTTTTTT.